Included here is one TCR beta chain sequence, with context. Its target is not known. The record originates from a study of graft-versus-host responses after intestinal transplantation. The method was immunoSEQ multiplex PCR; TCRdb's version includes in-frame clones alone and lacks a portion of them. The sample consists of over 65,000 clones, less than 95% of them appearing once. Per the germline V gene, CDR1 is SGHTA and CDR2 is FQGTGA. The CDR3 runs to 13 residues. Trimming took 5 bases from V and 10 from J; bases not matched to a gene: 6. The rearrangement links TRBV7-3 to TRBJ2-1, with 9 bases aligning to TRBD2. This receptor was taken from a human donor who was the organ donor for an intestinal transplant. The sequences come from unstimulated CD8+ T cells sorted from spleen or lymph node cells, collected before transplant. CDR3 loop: CASSPPTSGEQFF. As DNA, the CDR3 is TGTGCCAGCAGCCCCCCGACTAGCGGAGAGCAGTTCTTC.